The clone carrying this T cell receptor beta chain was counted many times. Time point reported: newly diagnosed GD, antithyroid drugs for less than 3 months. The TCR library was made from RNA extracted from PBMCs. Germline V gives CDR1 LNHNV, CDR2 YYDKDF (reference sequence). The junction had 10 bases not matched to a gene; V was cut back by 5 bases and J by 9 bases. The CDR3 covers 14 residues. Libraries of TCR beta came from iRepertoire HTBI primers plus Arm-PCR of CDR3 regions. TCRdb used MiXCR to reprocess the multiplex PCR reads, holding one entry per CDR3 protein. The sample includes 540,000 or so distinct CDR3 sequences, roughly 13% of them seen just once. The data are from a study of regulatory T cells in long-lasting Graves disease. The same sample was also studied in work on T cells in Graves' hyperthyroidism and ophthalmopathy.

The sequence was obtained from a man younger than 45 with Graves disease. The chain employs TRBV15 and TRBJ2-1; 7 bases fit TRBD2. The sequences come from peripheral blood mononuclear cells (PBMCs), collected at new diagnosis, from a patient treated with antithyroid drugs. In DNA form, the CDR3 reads TGTGCCACCAGCGTTGGACTAGGGAAGGGTGAGCAGTTCTTC. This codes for CATSVGLGKGEQFF.